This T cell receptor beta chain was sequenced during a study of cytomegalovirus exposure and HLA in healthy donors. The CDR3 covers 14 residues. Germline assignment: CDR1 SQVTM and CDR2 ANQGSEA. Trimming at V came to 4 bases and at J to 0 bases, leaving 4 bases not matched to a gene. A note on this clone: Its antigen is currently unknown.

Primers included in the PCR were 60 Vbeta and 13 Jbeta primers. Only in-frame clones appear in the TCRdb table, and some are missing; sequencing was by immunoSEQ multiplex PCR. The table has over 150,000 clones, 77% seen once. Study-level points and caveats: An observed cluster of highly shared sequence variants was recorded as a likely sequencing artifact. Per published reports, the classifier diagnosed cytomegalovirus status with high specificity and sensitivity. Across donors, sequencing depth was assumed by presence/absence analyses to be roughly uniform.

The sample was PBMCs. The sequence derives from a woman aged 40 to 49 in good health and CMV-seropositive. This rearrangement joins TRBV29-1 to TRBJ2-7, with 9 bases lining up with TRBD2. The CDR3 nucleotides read TGCAGCGTTGCAACTAGCGGGCTCTCCTACGAGCAGTACTTC. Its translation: CSVATSGLSYEQYF.